This T cell receptor beta chain appears in the sequencing data of a study of T cell repertoires in cytomegalovirus infection. Overall study: Public TCR beta signatures indicated both CMV infection and matching HLA type.

MiXCR, run by TCRdb on the reads, gives a single entry per CDR3 protein. Among under 150,000 distinct CDR3 sequences, 8% to 9% were seen once, and the ten largest hold 10%. The sequencing sample was made of PBMCs. The sequence came from a human donor in good health (CMV status not recorded). Some clones in this sample may be carry-over from other donors' samples.

CDR3 sequence (DNA): TGTGCCAGCAGCCAGGTAGCGGGGGGGCCGACAGATACGCAGTATTTT. The encoded protein is CASSQVAGGPTDTQYF. The chain joins TRBV3-1 to TRBJ2-3; 11 bases are a match to TRBD2. CDR1 is LGHDT, CDR2 YNNKEL, per germline (reference sequence). V was clipped by 3 bases and J by 3 bases; unmatched bases: 5. The CDR3 totals 16 residues.